This TCR beta chain is drawn from a study of control samples from healthy donors and cancer patients. TCRdb's copy holds only in-frame clones and misses some; the assay was immunoSEQ multiplex PCR. The data show about 150,000 clones, with more than 85% seen just once and about 2% held by the top ten. Germline V gene sequence: CDR1 MNHEY, CDR2 SVGEGT. V lost 1 base, J lost 3 bases, and 11 bases stayed unmatched. The length of the CDR3 is 17 residues. The specimen was blood. The sequence was obtained from a woman in her thirties or forties in good health. This rearrangement joins TRBV6-2 or TRBV6-3 to TRBJ1-1, with TRBD1 matching 7 bases. CDR3 bases: TGTGCCAGCAGTTACTACCCAGGGGGGGGGTTAGACACTGAAGCTTTCTTT. This translates into CASSYYPGGGLDTEAFF.